This record covers a single T cell receptor (beta chain). Its target is not known. The CDR3 runs 15 residues. Germline CDR1 and CDR2: LNHDA and SQIVND (reference sequence). After removal of 0 bases from V and 4 bases from J, the junction contained 5 bases not matched to a gene. TCRdb's table, derived via immunoSEQ multiplex PCR, lists solely in-frame clones and lacks some. The sample lists approximately 6,100 clones, roughly 90% occurring once. The entry originates in a study of regulatory and conventional T cells in RAG deficiency. Findings and limits, study-wide: Patient subsets had shorter CDR3s; Omenn Treg-Tconv overlap exceeded 85%. Treg unique TCR beta sequences were approximately 100-fold fewer in Omenn syndrome and CID/AS patients than controls.

This clonotype originated in a human donor with RAG deficiency presenting as severe combined immunodeficiency. Material: CD8+ T cells sorted from blood. This chain joins TRBV19 and TRBJ2-7, with 8 nucleotides matching TRBD1. The CDR3 loop reads CASSIDLGQGYEQYF. CDR3 nucleotides: TGTGCCAGTAGTATAGATCTAGGACAGGGATACGAGCAGTACTTC.